The next 30 T cell receptor beta chains were all read from a single sample in a study of regulatory T cells in long-lasting Graves disease (dated by TCRdb to the early 2020s). Library preparation was by multiplex PCR. For sequencing, an Illumina HiSeq 4000 was employed. CDR3 regions were amplified by Arm-PCR with iRepertoire HTBI primers to construct TCR beta libraries. TCRdb handled the public reads itself, with Q25 trimming in fastp and clone calling in MiXCR, and kept productive beta chains. Each CDR3 protein gets just one entry, which takes the most common genes and DNA from the rows behind it. The sample profile shows around 450,000 distinct CDR3 sequences; around 14% of them were found once. The ten largest clones add up to 16% of the sample. The time point tag for this specimen amounts to: newly diagnosed GD, antithyroid drugs for less than 3 months. For both TCR sequencing and RNA sequencing, RNA was extracted from PBMCs using TRIzol.

This same sample was also part of a study on T cells in Graves' hyperthyroidism and ophthalmopathy.

Sample: peripheral blood mononuclear cells (PBMCs), taken at new diagnosis, from a patient treated with antithyroid drugs. The receptors shown here come from a woman aged 25-40 years with Graves disease. Donor details come from another sample of the same person, matched by shared clones.

This clonotype was seen at least ten times. The DNA of the CDR3 is TGTGCCAGCAGGACAGGGGGCGACATTCAGTACTTC. This gives the protein CASRTGGDIQYF. The rearrangement joins TRBV2 to TRBJ2-4; 10 nucleotides align to TRBD1. Germline CDR1 and CDR2: SNHLY and FYNNEI. With 6 bases clipped from V and 8 bases from J, the junction kept 1 base outside the gene matches. The CDR3 is made up of 12 amino acids.

About this clonotype: One junction end does not reproduce the germline sequence, and a read error may be involved. This sequence joins TRBV11-2 and TRBJ1-2, with D tentatively TRBD1 (6 bases). Germline V gene data show CDR1 as SGHAT and CDR2 as FQNNGV. This CDR3 region has 13 residues. The CDR3 protein is CASSSPQQGLVNF. The CDR3, as DNA: TGTGCCAGCAGCTCGCCCCAACAGGGTTTGGTGAACTTC.

The sample holds many counts of this clonotype. The V and J genes are TRBV3-1 and TRBJ1-2; D gene ambiguous. CDR1 LGHDT and CDR2 YNNKEL come from the germline V gene (reference sequence). Trimming took off 0 bases at V and 8 bases at J, with 13 bases between the two ends. The CDR3 spans 14 residues. The CDR3 DNA follows: TGTGCCAGCAGCCAAGACATTGAGGGCGCGGGCTACACCTTC. The encoded protein is CASSQDIEGAGYTF.

Ten or more counts support this clonotype. The chain links TRBV29-1 to TRBJ2-7; TRBD2 is a possible D gene (5 bases). CDR1 is SQVTM, CDR2 ANQGSEA, per germline. Trimming took 6 bases from V and 5 from J, leaving 11 bases between them. This CDR3 is built from 11 residues. The CDR3 loop is CSVSSGHEQYF. The CDR3 nucleotides read TGCAGCGTCAGCAGCGGCCACGAGCAGTACTTC.

This clonotype came up a few times. The genes are TRBV5-1 and TRBJ2-1; 14 nucleotides agree with TRBD2. This CDR3 is 15 amino acids long. Trimming at V came to 4 bases and at J to 8 bases, leaving 5 bases not matched to a gene. Per the germline V gene, CDR1 is SGHRS and CDR2 is YFSETQ. CDR3 DNA: TGCGCCAGCAGCAACGGGACTAGCGGGAGTGATGAGCAGTTCTTC. Translating gives CASSNGTSGSDEQFF.

This clonotype was counted many times. The V and J genes are TRBV12-3 or TRBV12-4 and TRBJ1-1, with TRBD1 matching 8 bases. The CDR3 length is 14 residues. J was trimmed by 5 bases and V by 5 bases; bases with no gene match: 7. The CDR3 DNA follows: TGTGCCAGCAGTAGCCGGACAGGGAAGACTGAAGCTTTCTTT. Amino acids: CASSSRTGKTEAFF.

This clonotype was recorded many times. V gene TRBV2 combines with J gene TRBJ2-5, with TRBD2 as a possible D gene (6 bases). The CDR3 contains 14 residues. CDR1 is SNHLY, CDR2 FYNNEI, per germline. Trimming took off 3 bases at V and 5 bases at J, with 13 bases between the two ends. CDR3 amino acids: CASSDRQAGETQYF. The CDR3 nucleotides read TGTGCCAGCAGTGATCGGCAGGCGGGGGAGACCCAGTACTTC.

This chain joins TRBV7-2 and TRBJ2-1; D possibly corresponds to TRBD2 (6 bases). The germline V gene encodes CDR1 SGHTA and CDR2 FQGNSA. The CDR3 runs to 14 residues. In nucleotides, the CDR3 is TGTGTTAGCAGCTTAGGAGGGAGTAGCAATGAGCAGTTCTTC. This translates into CVSSLGGSSNEQFF.

This clonotype has a handful of counts. The gene calls are TRBV10-2 and TRBJ2-1; 8 bases are a match to TRBD1. CDR1 is WSHSY, CDR2 SAAADI, per germline. This CDR3 has 15 amino acids. The V gene end was trimmed by 0 bases and the J gene end by 5 bases; junction bases not matched to a gene: 3. The DNA for the CDR3 is TGCGCCAGCAGTGAGTCCGGGACAGGTAACAATGAGCAGTTCTTC. Protein product: CASSESGTGNNEQFF.

This clonotype was recorded at least ten times. The V call is TRBV20-1, the J call TRBJ2-5; no firm D call. The CDR3 spans 13 residues. Germline V lookup: CDR1 DFQATT, CDR2 SNEGSKA (reference sequence). The V end was cut by 3 bases, the J end by 4 bases, with 12 bases between. CDR3 in amino acids: CSASSSTGETQYF. CDR3 coding DNA: TGCAGTGCTAGTAGTTCGACGGGAGAGACCCAGTACTTC.

Only a few counts were recorded for this clonotype. This chain joins TRBV15 and TRBJ2-1; D tentatively reads TRBD1 or TRBD2 (6 bases each). Per the germline V gene, CDR1 is LNHNV and CDR2 is YYDKDF (reference sequence). CDR3 length: 14 residues. Trimming pared 1 base from V and 7 bases from J, leaving 11 bases between. The CDR3 DNA sequence: TGTGCCACCAGCAGAGGGGGGGCTAGAAATGAGCAGTTCTTC. Translated, it gives CATSRGGARNEQFF.

Remarks on this clonotype: A much larger clone sits a single nucleotide away, making a read error possible. DNA for the CDR3: TGTGCCAGCAGTGAAGGAGCGGGCGGGATCTACGAGCAGTGCTTC. This translates into CASSEGAGGIYEQCF. The rearrangement links TRBV6-2 or TRBV6-3 to TRBJ2-7; D might be TRBD2 (6 bases). Looked up from germline, CDR1 is MNHEY and CDR2 is SVGEGT. This CDR3 has 15 residues.

V and J are TRBV5-4 and TRBJ2-2; no clear D. From germline, CDR1 is SGHNT and CDR2 YYREEE (reference sequence). The V gene lost 0 bases and the J gene lost 5 bases, with 5 bases spanning the gap. The CDR3 length is 13 residues. CDR3: CASSLAATGELFF. CDR3 DNA: TGTGCCAGCAGCTTGGCGGCTACCGGGGAGCTGTTTTTT.

This clonotype has just a few counts. The genes are TRBV28 and TRBJ1-5; TRBD1 agrees at 8 bases. J lost 0 bases, V lost 6 bases, and 7 bases had no gene match. This CDR3 region has 16 residues. CDR1 is MDHEN, CDR2 SYDVKM, per germline. Written as DNA, the CDR3 is TGTGCCAGCAGGCAGACAGGGGTGTATAGCAATCAGCCCCAGCATTTT. Translation gives CASRQTGVYSNQPQHF. Using reference TRBV28 and TRBJ1-5 for the parts outside the CDR3, the full variable domain is DVKVTQSSRYLVKRTGEKVFLECVQDMDHENMFWYRQDPGLGLRLIYFSYDVKMKEKGDIPEGYSVSREKKERFSLILESASTNQTSMYLCASRQTGVYSNQPQHFGDGTRLSIL.

At least ten counts were recorded for this clonotype. V is TRBV12-3 or TRBV12-4 and J is TRBJ2-1; 9 bases are shared with TRBD2. With 4 bases clipped from V and 0 bases from J, the junction kept 10 bases outside the gene matches. The CDR3 sequence is 18 residues long. The CDR3 sequence: CASSSPGLASSSYNEQFF. For the CDR3, the DNA is TGTGCCAGCAGTTCTCCGGGACTAGCTTCTAGCTCCTACAATGAGCAGTTCTTC.

With regard to this clonotype: A far larger clone is one nucleotide away, so this likely arose from a read error. The chain couples TRBV3-1 to TRBJ1-1; D is undetermined. The CDR3 loop spans 12 amino acids. V was pared by 7 bases and J by 0 bases, with 6 bases between. The V gene's germline CDR1 is LGHDT and CDR2 YNNKEL (reference sequence). The CDR3 spells CASIGVNTEAFF. Here the CDR3 DNA reads TGTGCCAGCATCGGGGTGAACACTGAAGCTTTCTTT. The entire variable domain, with the rest obtained from reference TRBV3-1 and TRBJ1-1, is as follows: DTAVSQTPKYLVTQMGNDKSIKCEQNLGHDTMYWYKQDSKKFLKIMFSYNNKELIINETVPNRFSPKSPDKAHLNLHINSLELGDSAVYFCASIGVNTEAFFGQGTRLTVV.

This clonotype occurred many times. The rearrangement joins TRBV30 to TRBJ1-1; unclear D gene. Germline V gene data show CDR1 as GTSNPN and CDR2 as SVGIG (reference sequence). This CDR3 comprises 13 residues. The V end was cut by 2 bases, the J end by 5 bases, with 12 bases between. For the CDR3, the DNA is TGTGCCTGGAGTTTGAGCCCGAGGACTGAAGCTTTCTTT. This gives the protein CAWSLSPRTEAFF. Together with reference TRBV30 and TRBJ1-1, the CDR3 gives the full variable domain: SQTIHQWPATLVQPVGSPLSLECTVEGTSNPNLYWYRQAAGRGLQLLFYSVGIGQISSEVPQNLSASRPQDRQFILSSKKLLLSDSGFYLCAWSLSPRTEAFFGQGTRLTVV.

There are many counts of this clonotype. CDR3 nucleotides: TGTGCCAGCAGAACACCAGGGATGCAGTTCTTC. This sequence encodes CASRTPGMQFF. This chain joins TRBV6-2 or TRBV6-3 and TRBJ2-1; tentatively, D is TRBD1 (5 bases). Germline CDR1 and CDR2: MNHEY and SVGEGT. CDR3 size: 11 residues. V dropped 6 bases and J dropped 12 bases, with 12 bases sitting between them.

The J gene is TRBJ1-4, the V gene TRBV27; D unresolved. V gave up 10 bases and J gave up 7 bases, with 16 bases separating them. Germline V lookup: CDR1 MNHEY, CDR2 SMNVEV (reference sequence). There are 13 residues in the CDR3. The CDR3 DNA is TGTGCCACCTCGACCCTAGTGGGTGAAAAACTGTTTTTT. It translates to CATSTLVGEKLFF.

Points on this clonotype: Because the CDR3 is missing its conserved closing phenylalanine or tryptophan, this is likely a read error. This chain joins TRBV6-2 or TRBV6-3 and TRBJ2-1, with D uncertain. The V end was cut by 7 bases, the J end by 4 bases, with 17 bases between. This CDR3 has 15 residues. The germline CDR1 and CDR2 sequences are MNHEY and SVGEGT. CDR3 sequence (DNA): TGTGCCAGCAAGAGTGCGGCCATAGTGTACAATGAGCAGTTCTCC. Encoded protein: CASKSAAIVYNEQFS.

This clonotype was counted many times. The chain uses TRBV19 and TRBJ2-7, with TRBD2 matching over 13 bases. CDR3 length equals 16 residues. J was trimmed by 4 bases and V by 2 bases; bases with no gene match: 5. The V gene's germline CDR1 is LNHDA and CDR2 SQIVND (reference sequence). This CDR3 is CASSILPGLAGYEQYF. The CDR3 region has the DNA TGTGCCAGTAGTATATTACCGGGACTAGCGGGGTACGAGCAGTACTTC.

This chain connects TRBV7-6 to TRBJ2-5, with 7 bases fitting TRBD1. J gave up 3 bases and V 1 base, and 5 bases lay outside the gene matches. The CDR3 runs 15 residues. The germline V gene encodes CDR1 SGHVS and CDR2 FNYEAQ. This CDR3 reads CASSLVSGGKETQYF. The CDR3 DNA sequence: TGTGCCAGCAGCTTAGTGTCAGGGGGAAAAGAGACCCAGTACTTC. Full variable domain (outside the CDR3, taken from reference TRBV7-6 and TRBJ2-5): GAGVSQSPRYKVTKRGQDVALRCDPISGHVSLYWYRQALGQGPEFLTYFNYEAQQDKSGLPNDRFSAERPEGSISTLTIQRTEQRDSAMYRCASSLVSGGKETQYFGPGTRLLVL.

In its sample, this clonotype was seen a few times. This rearrangement joins TRBV10-3 to TRBJ2-4, with D perhaps TRBD1 (5 bases). CDR1 and CDR2 from the germline V gene are ENHRY and SYGVKD. The length of the CDR3 is 17 residues. Deletions cut 2 bases from V and 0 bases from J, with 14 bases between. Written as DNA, the CDR3 is TGTGCCATCAGTGAGGGGGCGACGGGCCAAGCCAAAAACATTCAGTACTTC. Protein product: CAISEGATGQAKNIQYF.

This clonotype was observed many times. CDR3: CSARPSGTGAYTF. DNA of the CDR3: TGCAGTGCGAGACCCTCCGGGACAGGGGCCTACACCTTC. The rearrangement uses TRBV20-1 and TRBJ1-2; 10 positions match TRBD1. Germline V lookup: CDR1 DFQATT, CDR2 SNEGSKA (reference sequence). Trimming removed 6 bases from V and 10 bases from J; junction bases left unmatched: 11. The CDR3 totals 13 residues.

As DNA, the CDR3 is TGTGCCTGGAGTGTAGGGGGATTCTCTAATGAAAAACTGTTTTTT. Translating it yields CAWSVGGFSNEKLFF. This chain joins TRBV30 and TRBJ1-4; possible D gene TRBD1, 6 bases. V was clipped by 0 bases and J by 3 bases, with 11 bases between them. The CDR3 consists of 15 residues. Germline V lookup: CDR1 GTSNPN, CDR2 SVGIG (reference sequence).

The CDR3 sequence: CASSYSAGGNYEQYF. For the CDR3, the DNA is TGTGCCAGCAGTTACTCTGCCGGGGGGAACTACGAGCAGTACTTC. The chain has TRBV6-5 and TRBJ2-7; the match to TRBD2 covers 7 bases. CDR3 length equals 15 residues. CDR1 is MNHEY and CDR2 is SVGAGI in the germline V gene. The J segment lost 3 bases and the V segment lost 0 bases, leaving 5 bases of the junction unmatched.

This clonotype was observed at least ten times. The chain has TRBV20-1 and TRBJ1-1; 7 nucleotides agree with TRBD1. The CDR3 has 12 residues. Germline V CDR1 and CDR2: DFQATT, SNEGSKA (reference sequence). V lost 0 bases, J lost 7 bases, and 2 bases stayed unmatched. CDR3 in amino acids: CSAREQGFEAFF. As DNA, the CDR3 is TGCAGTGCTAGAGAACAGGGGTTTGAAGCTTTCTTT.

This clonotype was picked up a small number of times. The rearrangement uses TRBV10-2 and TRBJ2-4, with D possibly TRBD2 on 5 matching bases. The V gene's germline CDR1 is WSHSY and CDR2 SAAADI. The CDR3 runs to 16 residues. V was trimmed by 3 bases and J by 2 bases, leaving 14 bases between them. CDR3 sequence (DNA): TGCGCCAGCAGTGATGCCGGGATCGGGTCCAAAAACATTCAGTACTTC. This encodes CASSDAGIGSKNIQYF.

This clonotype was seen more than once but under ten times. The chain combines TRBV18 with TRBJ1-3; TRBD1 matches 9 bases. Per the germline V gene, CDR1 is KGHSH and CDR2 is LQKENI. The length of the CDR3 is 17 residues. V was clipped by 3 bases and J by 0 bases; unmatched bases: 6. The CDR3 nucleotides are TGTGCCAGCTCACCGAAACAGGGGGCTCTCTCTGGAAACACCATATATTTT. Residues: CASSPKQGALSGNTIYF.

This clonotype appeared a few times. J is TRBJ1-2 and V is TRBV9; the match to TRBD1 covers 8 bases. CDR3 length: 12 residues. The junction had 1 base not matched to a gene; V was cut back by 5 bases and J by 4 bases. The germline V gene encodes CDR1 SGDLS and CDR2 YYNGEE. CDR3 region: CASRGQGYGYTF. CDR3 nucleotide sequence: TGTGCCAGCAGAGGACAGGGCTATGGCTACACCTTC.